This T cell receptor beta chain is from a study of blood T cell repertoires in COVID-19. Study-level information: The study drew acute and convalescent COVID-19 samples from the United States, Italy and Spain. In each case, the material was cDNA or gDNA derived from T cells, B-cell-depleted T cells, or PBMCs.

This clone was seen a single time. The sample carries other DNA sequences with the same CDR3. V was pared by 3 bases and J by 3 bases, with 14 bases between. There are 15 residues in the CDR3. Germline CDR1 GTSNPN, CDR2 SVGIG (reference sequence). Authors' analysis steps: Estimation of nucleated cell counts relied on the amplification of reference gene primers. Clones were read by immunoSEQ multiplex PCR, and TCRdb kept only the in-frame ones, dropping some. V, J and clone size are those of that table, while D and trimming were read from the DNA. The sample lists around 260,000 clones, around four fifths occurring once.

The TCR sequence derives from a man in his fifties or sixties with acute or convalescent COVID-19. This rearrangement joins TRBV30 to TRBJ2-2, with D possibly being TRBD1 (6 bases). The material sequenced was peripheral blood. CDR3 in amino acids: CAWRGPGGYTGELFF. CDR3 in DNA: TGTGCCTGGAGGGGGCCTGGGGGCTACACCGGGGAGCTGTTTTTT.